A selection of T cell receptor beta chains follows, all from one sample in a study of T cell responses to AZD1222 COVID-19 vaccine. Clones were sequenced by immunoSEQ multiplex PCR, and TCRdb holds only the in-frame ones, with some missing. The table has about 140,000 clones, 93% seen once. The specimen comprised peripheral blood, sampled on day 0 of AZD1222 vaccination. The source of these receptors is an adult in good health. CDR3s include the opening cysteine and the closing phenylalanine or tryptophan. The order of the fields is CDR3 protein, CDR3 DNA, D gene, J gene, V gene, clone size. A D gene is named only where the DNA matches it firmly. A row's size may be missing; if present it is once, few, many or a size class.

CDR3 protein: CASSPGLAGGTGELFF; CDR3 DNA: TGTGCCAGCAGCCCGGGACTAGCGGGAGGCACCGGGGAGCTGTTTTTT; D gene: TRBD2; J gene: TRBJ2-2; V gene: TRBV7-6; clone size: NA
CDR3 protein: CASSRGLNTEAFF; CDR3 DNA: TGTGCCAGCAGCAGGGGGCTAAACACTGAAGCTTTCTTT; D gene: TRBD1; J gene: TRBJ1-1; V gene: TRBV2; clone size: NA
CDR3 protein: CASSQGRWQNTGELFF; CDR3 DNA: TGTGCCAGCAGCCAAGGGAGGTGGCAGAACACCGGGGAGCTGTTTTTT; D gene: NA; J gene: TRBJ2-2; V gene: TRBV4-2; clone size: NA
CDR3 protein: CASSQGIDGYTF; CDR3 DNA: TGCGCCAGCAGCCAGGGGATCGATGGCTACACCTTC; D gene: NA; J gene: TRBJ1-2; V gene: TRBV5-1; clone size: NA
CDR3 protein: CASSLSGDRGPLAKNIQYF; CDR3 DNA: TGTGCCAGCAGCTTAAGCGGGGACAGGGGACCTCTAGCCAAAAACATTCAGTACTTC; D gene: TRBD1; J gene: TRBJ2-4; V gene: TRBV7-9; clone size: NA
CDR3 protein: CASSLVPQGIGTEAFF; CDR3 DNA: TGCGCCAGCAGCTTGGTCCCACAGGGGATTGGCACTGAAGCTTTCTTT; D gene: TRBD1; J gene: TRBJ1-1; V gene: TRBV5-1; clone size: NA
CDR3 protein: CASSLARKGLRRNTEAFF; CDR3 DNA: TGTGCCAGCAGCTTAGCGCGGAAGGGGCTCCGGCGGAACACTGAAGCTTTCTTT; D gene: NA; J gene: TRBJ1-1; V gene: TRBV7-8; clone size: NA
CDR3 protein: CATSRIQGNTEAFF; CDR3 DNA: TGTGCCACCAGCAGAATACAGGGGAACACTGAAGCTTTCTTT; D gene: NA; J gene: TRBJ1-1; V gene: TRBV15; clone size: few
CDR3 protein: CASSTVGAPYEQYF; CDR3 DNA: TGTGCCAGCAGTACTGTGGGGGCCCCCTACGAGCAGTACTTC; D gene: NA; J gene: TRBJ2-7; V gene: TRBV2; clone size: NA
CDR3 protein: CASSSAGYTGELFF; CDR3 DNA: TGTGCCAGCAGCTCTGCAGGTTACACCGGGGAGCTGTTTTTT; D gene: NA; J gene: TRBJ2-2; V gene: TRBV5-4; clone size: NA
CDR3 protein: CASSLRTGRQETQYF; CDR3 DNA: TGTGCCAGCAGCCTCCGGACAGGACGACAAGAGACCCAGTACTTC; D gene: TRBD1; J gene: TRBJ2-5; V gene: TRBV7-6; clone size: NA
CDR3 protein: CASSEAPSGSETQYF; CDR3 DNA: TGTGCCAGCAGTGAAGCCCCCAGCGGGAGTGAGACCCAGTACTTC; D gene: TRBD2; J gene: TRBJ2-5; V gene: TRBV6-1; clone size: NA